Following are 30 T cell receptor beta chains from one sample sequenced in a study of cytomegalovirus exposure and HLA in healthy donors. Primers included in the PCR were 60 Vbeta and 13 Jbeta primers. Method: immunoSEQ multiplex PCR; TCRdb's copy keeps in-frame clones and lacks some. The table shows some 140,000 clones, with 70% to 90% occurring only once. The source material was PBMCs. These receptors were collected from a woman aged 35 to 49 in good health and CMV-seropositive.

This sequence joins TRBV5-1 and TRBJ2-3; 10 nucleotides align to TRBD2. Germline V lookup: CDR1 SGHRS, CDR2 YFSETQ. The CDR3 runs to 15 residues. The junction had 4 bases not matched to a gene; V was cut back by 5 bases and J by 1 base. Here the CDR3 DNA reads TGCGCCAGCAGAAGAGGGACTAGCGGCACAGATACGCAGTATTTT. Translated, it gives CASRRGTSGTDTQYF. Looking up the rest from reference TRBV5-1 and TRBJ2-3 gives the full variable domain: KAGVTQTPRYLIKTRGQQVTLSCSPISGHRSVSWYQQTPGQGLQFLFEYFSETQRNKGNFPGRFSGRQFSNSRSEMNVSTLELGDSALYLCASRRGTSGTDTQYFGPGTRLTVL.

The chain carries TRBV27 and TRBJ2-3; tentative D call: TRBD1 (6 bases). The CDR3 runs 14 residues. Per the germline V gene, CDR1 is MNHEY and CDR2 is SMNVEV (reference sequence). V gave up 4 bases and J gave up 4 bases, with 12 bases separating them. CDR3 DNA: TGTGCCAGCAGTTGCGGACAGAGGCCAGATACGCAGTATTTT. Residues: CASSCGQRPDTQYF.

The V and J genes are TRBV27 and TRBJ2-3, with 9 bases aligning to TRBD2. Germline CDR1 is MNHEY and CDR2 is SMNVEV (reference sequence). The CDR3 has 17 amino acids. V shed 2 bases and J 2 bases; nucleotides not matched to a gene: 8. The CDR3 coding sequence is TGTGCCAGCAGTTTAATGGGACAGCGGGGGGTCACAGATACGCAGTATTTT. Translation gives CASSLMGQRGVTDTQYF.

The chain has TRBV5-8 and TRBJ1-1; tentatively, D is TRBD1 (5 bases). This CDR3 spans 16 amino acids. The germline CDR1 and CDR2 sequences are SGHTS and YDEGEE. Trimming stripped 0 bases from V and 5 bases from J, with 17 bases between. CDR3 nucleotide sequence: TGTGCCAGCAGCTTGGGGCGCGGCAGGGCGGAGACTGAAGCTTTCTTT. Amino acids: CASSLGRGRAETEAFF.

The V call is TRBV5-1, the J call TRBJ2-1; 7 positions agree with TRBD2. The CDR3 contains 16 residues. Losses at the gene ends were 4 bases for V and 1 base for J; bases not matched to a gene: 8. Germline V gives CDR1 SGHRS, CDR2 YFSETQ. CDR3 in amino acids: CASSANPSGSYNEQFF. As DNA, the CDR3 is TGCGCCAGCAGCGCGAACCCTAGCGGTTCCTACAATGAGCAGTTCTTC.

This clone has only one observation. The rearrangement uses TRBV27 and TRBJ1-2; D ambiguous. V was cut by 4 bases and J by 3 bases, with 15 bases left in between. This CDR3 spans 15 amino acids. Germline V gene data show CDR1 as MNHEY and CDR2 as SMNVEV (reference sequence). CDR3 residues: CASSSVGRADYGYTF. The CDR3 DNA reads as TGTGCCAGCAGTTCAGTAGGGAGGGCGGACTATGGCTACACCTTC.

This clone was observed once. This chain's CDR3 is CASSTAAGLPYNEQFF. The DNA for the CDR3 is TGTGCCAGTAGTACGGCTGCGGGACTACCTTACAATGAGCAGTTCTTC. The rearrangement links TRBV19 to TRBJ2-1, with 7 bases aligning to TRBD2. V lost 4 bases, J lost 4 bases, and 10 bases stayed unmatched. CDR1 LNHDA and CDR2 SQIVND come from the germline V gene (reference sequence). The CDR3 spans 16 residues.

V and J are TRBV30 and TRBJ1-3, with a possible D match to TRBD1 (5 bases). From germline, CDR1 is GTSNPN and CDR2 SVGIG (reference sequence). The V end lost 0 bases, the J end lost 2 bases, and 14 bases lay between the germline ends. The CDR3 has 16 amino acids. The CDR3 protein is CAWSVGKGWPGNTIYF. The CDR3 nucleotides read TGTGCCTGGAGTGTAGGAAAGGGGTGGCCTGGAAACACCATATATTTT.

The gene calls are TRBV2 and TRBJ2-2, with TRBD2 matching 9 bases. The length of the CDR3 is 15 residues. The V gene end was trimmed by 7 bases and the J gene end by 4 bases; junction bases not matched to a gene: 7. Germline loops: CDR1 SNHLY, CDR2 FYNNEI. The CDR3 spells CASILAGTPTGELFF. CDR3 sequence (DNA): TGTGCCAGCATCCTAGCGGGGACCCCCACCGGGGAGCTGTTTTTT.

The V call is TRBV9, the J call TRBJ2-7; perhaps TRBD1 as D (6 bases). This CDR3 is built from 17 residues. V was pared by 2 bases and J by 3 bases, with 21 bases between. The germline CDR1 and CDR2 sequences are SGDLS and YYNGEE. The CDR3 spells CASSVTGTPPGSYEQYF. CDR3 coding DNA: TGTGCCAGCAGCGTGACCGGGACACCCCCAGGAAGCTACGAGCAGTACTTC.

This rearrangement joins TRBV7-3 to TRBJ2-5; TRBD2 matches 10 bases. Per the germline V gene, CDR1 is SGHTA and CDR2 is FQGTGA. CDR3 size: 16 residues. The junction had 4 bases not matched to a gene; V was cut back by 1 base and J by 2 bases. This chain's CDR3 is CASSLKGLAAQETQYF. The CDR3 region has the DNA TGTGCCAGCAGCTTAAAAGGACTAGCGGCTCAAGAGACCCAGTACTTC.

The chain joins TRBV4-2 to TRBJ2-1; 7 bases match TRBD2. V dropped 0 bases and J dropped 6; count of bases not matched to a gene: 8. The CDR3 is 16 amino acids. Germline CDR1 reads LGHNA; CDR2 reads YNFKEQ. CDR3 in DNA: TGTGCCAGCAGCCAAGATCCGGGCGGGAGTGGCAATGAGCAGTTCTTC. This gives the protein CASSQDPGGSGNEQFF.

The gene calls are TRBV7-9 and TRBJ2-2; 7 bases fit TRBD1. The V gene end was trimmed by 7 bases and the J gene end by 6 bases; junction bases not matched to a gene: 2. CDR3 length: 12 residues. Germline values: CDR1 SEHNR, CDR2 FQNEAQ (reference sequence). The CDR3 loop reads CASNQGAGELFF. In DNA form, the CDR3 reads TGTGCCAGCAACCAGGGGGCCGGGGAGCTGTTTTTT.

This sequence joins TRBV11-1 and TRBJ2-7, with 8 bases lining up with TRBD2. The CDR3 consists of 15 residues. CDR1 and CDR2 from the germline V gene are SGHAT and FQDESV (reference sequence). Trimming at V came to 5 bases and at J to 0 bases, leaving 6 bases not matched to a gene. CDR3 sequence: CASSLSGSNSYEQYF. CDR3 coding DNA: TGTGCCAGCAGCCTAAGCGGGAGTAACTCCTACGAGCAGTACTTC.

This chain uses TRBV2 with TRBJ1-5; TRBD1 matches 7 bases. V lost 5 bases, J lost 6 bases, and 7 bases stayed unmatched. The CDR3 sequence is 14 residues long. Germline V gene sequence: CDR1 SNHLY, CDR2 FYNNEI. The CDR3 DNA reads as TGTGCCAGCAGTCCGACAGGGTGGGTTCAGCCCCAGCATTTT. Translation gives CASSPTGWVQPQHF.

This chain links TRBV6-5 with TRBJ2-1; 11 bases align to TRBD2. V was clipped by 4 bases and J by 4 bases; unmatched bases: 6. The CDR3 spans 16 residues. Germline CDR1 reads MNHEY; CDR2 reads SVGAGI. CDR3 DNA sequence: TGTGCCAGCAGTTCTTTAGCGGGAGGGCCTTACAATGAGCAGTTCTTC. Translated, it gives CASSSLAGGPYNEQFF.

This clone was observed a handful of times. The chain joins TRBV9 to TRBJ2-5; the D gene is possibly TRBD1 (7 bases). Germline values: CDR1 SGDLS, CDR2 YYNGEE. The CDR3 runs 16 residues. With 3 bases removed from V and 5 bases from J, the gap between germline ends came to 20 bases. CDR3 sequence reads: CASSGGGGNIRETQYF. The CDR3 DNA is TGTGCCAGCAGCGGAGGGGGCGGGAATATTCGGGAGACCCAGTACTTC.

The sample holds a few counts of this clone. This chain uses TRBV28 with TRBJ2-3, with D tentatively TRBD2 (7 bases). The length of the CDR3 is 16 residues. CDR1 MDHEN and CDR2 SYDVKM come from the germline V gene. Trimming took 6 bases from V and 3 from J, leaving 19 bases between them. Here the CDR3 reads CASSLGARGGTDTQYF. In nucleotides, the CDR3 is TGTGCCAGCAGCCTAGGGGCCAGGGGAGGGACAGATACGCAGTATTTT.

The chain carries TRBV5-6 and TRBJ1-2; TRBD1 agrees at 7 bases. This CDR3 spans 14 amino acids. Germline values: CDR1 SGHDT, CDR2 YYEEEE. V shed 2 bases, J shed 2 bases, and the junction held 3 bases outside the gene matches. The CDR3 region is CASSFGGQNYGYTF. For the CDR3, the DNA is TGTGCCAGCAGCTTCGGGGGACAGAACTATGGCTACACCTTC.

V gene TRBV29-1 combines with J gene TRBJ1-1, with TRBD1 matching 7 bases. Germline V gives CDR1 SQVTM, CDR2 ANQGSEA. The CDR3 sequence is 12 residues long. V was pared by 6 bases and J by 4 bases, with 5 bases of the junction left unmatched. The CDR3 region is CSVPTGTTEAFF. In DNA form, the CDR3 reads TGCAGCGTACCGACAGGGACCACTGAAGCTTTCTTT.

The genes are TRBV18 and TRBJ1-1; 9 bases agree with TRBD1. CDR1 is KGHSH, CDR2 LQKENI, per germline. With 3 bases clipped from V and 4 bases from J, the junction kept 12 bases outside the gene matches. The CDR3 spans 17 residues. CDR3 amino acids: CASSPNLQGASGTEAFF. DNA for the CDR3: TGTGCCAGCTCACCGAACCTACAGGGGGCGTCGGGCACTGAAGCTTTCTTT.

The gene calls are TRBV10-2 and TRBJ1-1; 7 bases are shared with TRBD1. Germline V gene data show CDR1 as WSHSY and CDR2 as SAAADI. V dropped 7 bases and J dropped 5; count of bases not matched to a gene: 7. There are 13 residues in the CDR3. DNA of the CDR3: TGCGCCAGCACTGACAGGGTGCGGACTGAAGCTTTCTTT. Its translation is CASTDRVRTEAFF.

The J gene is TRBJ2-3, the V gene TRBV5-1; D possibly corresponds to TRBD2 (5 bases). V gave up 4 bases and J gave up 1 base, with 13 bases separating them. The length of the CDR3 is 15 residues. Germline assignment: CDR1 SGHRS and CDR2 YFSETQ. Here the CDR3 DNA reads TGCGCCAGCAGCCCTACTAGGTCGGGCACAGATACGCAGTATTTT. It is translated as CASSPTRSGTDTQYF.

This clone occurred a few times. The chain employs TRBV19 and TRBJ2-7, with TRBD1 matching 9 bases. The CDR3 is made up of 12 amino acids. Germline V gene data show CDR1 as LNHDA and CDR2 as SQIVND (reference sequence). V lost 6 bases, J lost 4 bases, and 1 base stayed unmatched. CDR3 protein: CASSDRGYEQYF. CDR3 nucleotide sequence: TGTGCCAGTAGCGACAGGGGGTACGAGCAGTACTTC. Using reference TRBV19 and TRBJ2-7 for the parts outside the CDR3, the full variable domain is DGGITQSPKYLFRKEGQNVTLSCEQNLNHDAMYWYRQDPGQGLRLIYYSQIVNDFQKGDIAEGYSVSREKKESFPLTVTSAQKNPTAFYLCASSDRGYEQYFGPGTRLTVT.

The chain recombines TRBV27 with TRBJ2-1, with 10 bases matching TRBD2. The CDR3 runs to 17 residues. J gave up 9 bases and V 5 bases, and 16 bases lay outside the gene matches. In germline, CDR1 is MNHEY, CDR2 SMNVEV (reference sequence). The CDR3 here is CASSLTPASGRGGEQFF. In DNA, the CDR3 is TGTGCCAGCAGTCTTACCCCAGCTAGCGGGAGAGGTGGTGAGCAGTTCTTC.

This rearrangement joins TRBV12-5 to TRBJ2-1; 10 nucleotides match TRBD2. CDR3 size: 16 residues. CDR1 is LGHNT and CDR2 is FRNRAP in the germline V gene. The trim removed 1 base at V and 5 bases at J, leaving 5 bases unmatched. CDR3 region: CASGLGLGLAHNEQFF. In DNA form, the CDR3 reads TGTGCTAGTGGTTTGGGGCTGGGACTAGCGCACAATGAGCAGTTCTTC. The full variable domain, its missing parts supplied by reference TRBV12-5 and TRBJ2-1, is DARVTQTPRHKVTEMGQEVTMRCQPILGHNTVFWYRQTMMQGLELLAYFRNRAPLDDSGMPKDRFSAEMPDATLATLKIQPSEPRDSAVYFCASGLGLGLAHNEQFFGPGTRLTVL.

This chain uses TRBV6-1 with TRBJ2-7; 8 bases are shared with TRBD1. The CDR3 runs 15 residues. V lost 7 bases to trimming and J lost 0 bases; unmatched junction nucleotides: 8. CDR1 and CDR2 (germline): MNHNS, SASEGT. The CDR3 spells CASTTGGGSSYEQYF. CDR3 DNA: TGTGCCAGCACCACAGGGGGTGGGAGCTCCTACGAGCAGTACTTC.

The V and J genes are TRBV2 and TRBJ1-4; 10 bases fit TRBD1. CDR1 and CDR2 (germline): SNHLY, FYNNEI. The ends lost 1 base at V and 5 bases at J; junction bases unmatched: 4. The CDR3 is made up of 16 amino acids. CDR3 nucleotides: TGTGCCAGCAGTGAAGGACAGGGGGCCTTAAATGAAAAACTGTTTTTT. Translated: CASSEGQGALNEKLFF.

CDR3 nucleotide sequence: TGTGCCAGTAGCACTCTCCGCAGCGGAGTCACCGGGGAGCTGTTTTTT. Amino acids: CASSTLRSGVTGELFF. V and J are TRBV19 and TRBJ2-2; D may be TRBD2 (5 bases). The CDR3 contains 16 residues. Trimming pared 6 bases from V and 4 bases from J, leaving 18 bases between. Germline V gene sequence: CDR1 LNHDA, CDR2 SQIVND (reference sequence).

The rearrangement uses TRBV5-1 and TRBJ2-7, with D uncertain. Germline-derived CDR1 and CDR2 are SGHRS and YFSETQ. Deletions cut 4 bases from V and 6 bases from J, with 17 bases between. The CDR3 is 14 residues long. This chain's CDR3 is CASSASELTPEQYF. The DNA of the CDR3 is TGCGCCAGCAGCGCTTCAGAGTTGACTCCCGAGCAGTACTTC.